The clone carrying this T cell receptor (beta chain) was seen a few times. Its antigen is currently unknown. These data are taken from a study of T cell repertoires in cytomegalovirus infection. Overall study: CMV infection and matching HLA type were both indicated by public TCR beta signatures.

V gave up 2 bases and J gave up 2 bases, with 10 bases separating them. This CDR3 has 14 amino acids. Per the germline V gene, CDR1 is ENHRY and CDR2 is SYGVKD. Study-level points and caveats: CMV-specific HLA-C-restricted TCR beta clonotypes dominated the ex vivo response.

MiXCR, applied by TCRdb to the reads, yields one record per CDR3 protein. The sample has approximately 400,000 distinct CDR3 sequences; 30% to 40% are singletons. The specimen was PBMCs. The chain carries TRBV10-3 and TRBJ2-7; D gene unclear. This clonotype was sampled from a human donor in good health (CMV status not recorded). Some clones in this sample may be carry-over from other donors' samples. CDR3 residues: CAISENDETYEQYF. The CDR3 DNA is TGTGCCATCAGTGAGAATGACGAGACCTACGAGCAGTACTTC.